This T cell receptor beta chain originates from a study of blood T cell repertoires in COVID-19 (dated by TCRdb to about 2020). At the level of the whole study: Recovered participants in ImmuneRACE Cohort 3 were defined as having two consecutive negative NP/OP PCR tests, clearance from a healthcare professional, or resolution of symptoms. Samples covering the acute and convalescent phases of COVID-19 were provided by collaborators in the United States, Italy and Spain. The material from the prospective study consisted of cDNA or gDNA derived from T cells, B-cell-depleted T cells, or PBMCs. The dataset comprised deeply sampled blood TCRbeta repertoires from subjects exposed to, actively infected with, or recovered from COVID-19. The repertoires were released in a freely available public database intended as a resource for research on the immune response to SARS-CoV-2. The samples were drawn from the first 160 participants of the ongoing ImmuneRACE study and from 1,254 subjects provided by 6 global collaborators. Nearly every sample came with metadata listing a de-identified subject ID, COVID-19 status, age in years and sex. Where HLA class I and class II types were available, the types were taken from metadata supplied by the sample provider, not from assay-based typing. The full study reports these points: How much clinical and demographic metadata was included differed by source and by participant, and the metadata was provided uncurated.

Participants in the prospective study were enrolled through a virtual design, were aged roughly 18 to 100 years, and lived in about two dozen United States geographic areas. Cohort assignment in the prospective study relied on participant-reported clinical history from a screening survey and a study questionnaire. In the prospective study, whole blood, serum and a nasopharyngeal or oropharyngeal swab were collected from each participant by mobile phlebotomists. Participants in the prospective study had the option to provide additional blood draws and questionnaires over a roughly 2-month period. Prospective study blood samples were shipped either frozen or at room temperature before DNA extraction. Details on this clone: Its antigen is not yet known. It has no much larger one-base neighbor in the sample; base qualities were not kept.

Including cysteine and phenylalanine, the CDR3 has 16 amino acids. Only CDR3 DNA is held: 48 bases, read in frame from base 1. Clipping removes 2 bases from V and 5 bases from J, with 7 as the unmatched junction base count. TCRbeta CDR3 regions were amplified from genomic DNA by means of the immunoSEQ Assay, a bias-controlled multiplex PCR. Per the source publication's procedure: Nucleated cell counts per sample were estimated from amplification of reference gene primers within the assay. To quantify the absolute abundance of each unique TCRbeta CDR3 rearrangement, sequence reads were collapsed and filtered. Productive Simpson clonality was computed per sample as the square root of Simpson's diversity index over productive rearrangements. Imported from immuneACCESS, the table was reduced by TCRdb to in-frame sequences with V and J called. These copies leave out some clones; in studies compared against another copy, an unresolved V gene accounts for under half, and the cause of the remainder is not known. V, J and clone size are taken as reported in that table, and D and trimming were inferred from the DNA itself. The sample contains some 190,000 clones, more than 85% of them found a single time. Clones ranked in the top ten supply around 25% of the sample.

The TCR sequence derives from a woman aged 40 to 50 in a cohort exposed to, infected with or recovered from COVID-19 (not recorded which). Specimen: PBMCs or T cells enriched from blood (not recorded which). The V and J genes are TRBV23-1 and TRBJ2-1; TRBD1 matches 9 bases in the middle. TRBV23-1 is treated as an ORF (open reading frame) with a function not yet certain. The sequenced DNA: TGCGCCAGCAGTCAAACCGGGGACAGGGTCGACAATGAGCAGTTCTTC. Translated, this is CASSQTGDRVDNEQFF.